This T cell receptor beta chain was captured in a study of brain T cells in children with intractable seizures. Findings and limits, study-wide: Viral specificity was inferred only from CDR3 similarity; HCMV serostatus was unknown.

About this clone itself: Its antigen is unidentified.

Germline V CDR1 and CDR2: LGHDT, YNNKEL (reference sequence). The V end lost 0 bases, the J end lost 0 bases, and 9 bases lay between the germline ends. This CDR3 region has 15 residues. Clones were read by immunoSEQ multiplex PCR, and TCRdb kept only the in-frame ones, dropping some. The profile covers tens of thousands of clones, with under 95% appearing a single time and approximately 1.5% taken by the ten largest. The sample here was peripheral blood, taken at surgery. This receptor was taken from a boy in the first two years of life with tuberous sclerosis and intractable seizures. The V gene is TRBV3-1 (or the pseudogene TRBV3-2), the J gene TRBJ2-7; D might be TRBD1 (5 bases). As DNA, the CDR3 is TGTGCCAGCAGCCAAGATGGCAGGGCCTCCTACGAGCAGTACTTC. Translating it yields CASSQDGRASYEQYF.